This entry lists 28 T cell receptor beta chains sequenced from one sample in a study of CD8+CD57+ T cells in acquired aplastic anemia. Study-wide findings and caveats: Patients' CD8+CD57+ cells proved less diverse than their total CD4+ and CD8+ pools, researchers found.

Antigens of these TCRs are unknown. Patients included in sequencing had previously demonstrated CD8+CD57+ cell expansion by flow cytometry. Genomic DNA provided the template from which TCR beta VDJ and CDR3 profiles were obtained. One entry per CDR3 protein results from TCRdb running MiXCR on the reads. The sample lists about 20,000 distinct CDR3 sequences; around 40% were seen once. The sample taken for sequencing was CD8+CD57+ T cells sorted from PBMCs. Subset noted: bead-enriched CD8+CD57+ effector memory T cells from SAA patients. Receptors were obtained from a human donor with aplastic anemia.

The V call is TRBV10-3, the J call TRBJ1-1, with D tentatively TRBD1 (5 bases). The CDR3 is made up of 13 amino acids. Germline loops: CDR1 ENHRY, CDR2 SYGVKD. V dropped 4 bases and J dropped 1 base, with 7 bases sitting between them. This CDR3 is CAISGGGNTEAFF. The DNA of the CDR3 is TGTGCCATCAGTGGGGGGGGGAACACTGAAGCTTTCTTT.

The chain links TRBV19 to TRBJ1-6, with 8 nucleotides matching TRBD1. The J segment lost 7 bases and the V segment lost 1 base, leaving 9 bases of the junction unmatched. The CDR3 is made up of 17 amino acids. CDR1 is LNHDA and CDR2 is SQIVND in the germline V gene (reference sequence). CDR3 sequence (DNA): TGTGCCAGTAGTATAGCAGGGGGCCGCAGCTTAAATTCACCCCTCCACTTT. Translated: CASSIAGGRSLNSPLHF.

This clonotype was detected only a few times. This rearrangement joins TRBV5-1 to TRBJ1-6; D gene ambiguous. Germline V gene lookup returns CDR1 SGHRS and CDR2 YFSETQ. The CDR3 has 12 residues. V was shortened by 1 base and J by 7 bases, with 3 bases between the two germline ends. The CDR3 loop reads CASSLQNSPLHF. The CDR3 DNA sequence: TGCGCCAGCAGCTTGCAGAATTCACCCCTCCACTTT. The complete variable domain, with remaining parts taken from reference TRBV5-1 and TRBJ1-6, reads KAGVTQTPRYLIKTRGQQVTLSCSPISGHRSVSWYQQTPGQGLQFLFEYFSETQRNKGNFPGRFSGRQFSNSRSEMNVSTLELGDSALYLCASSLQNSPLHFGNGTRLTVT.

This clonotype was observed a handful of times. The V call is TRBV20-1, the J call TRBJ2-7; 9 nucleotides align to TRBD1. Germline CDR1 is DFQATT and CDR2 is SNEGSKA (reference sequence). CDR3 length equals 14 residues. V was pared by 6 bases and J by 1 base, with 7 bases of the junction left unmatched. The CDR3 is CSAPDRGKSYEQYF. Here the CDR3 DNA reads TGCAGTGCACCTGACAGGGGGAAGTCCTACGAGCAGTACTTC.

This clonotype appeared a few times. The V call is TRBV11-2, the J call TRBJ2-3; unclear D gene. The CDR3 contains 12 residues. Germline V gene data show CDR1 as SGHAT and CDR2 as FQNNGV. Trimming took off 5 bases at V and 6 bases at J, with 9 bases between the two ends. CDR3 nucleotides: TGTGCCAGCAGCCCCTTAGTGGATACGCAGTATTTT. Amino acids: CASSPLVDTQYF.

The chain couples TRBV15 to TRBJ2-3; 12 bases are a match to TRBD2. The CDR3 has 15 amino acids. The V segment lost 4 bases and the J segment 4 bases; nucleotides outside the gene matches: 3. CDR1 is LNHNV and CDR2 is YYDKDF in the germline V gene (reference sequence). The CDR3 bases are TGTGCCACCAGCAAAGCTAGCGGGGGGGCAGATACGCAGTATTTT. It codes for CATSKASGGADTQYF.

This clonotype occurred a few times. An end of the junction does not agree with germline; a read error may underlie this. The chain uses TRBV7-7 and TRBJ2-7; 8 nucleotides agree with TRBD2. CDR1 is SSHAT, CDR2 FNYEAQ, per germline (reference sequence). The CDR3 has 14 residues. CDR3 sequence: CASSLGLAGDEQYF. DNA of the CDR3: TGTGCTAGCAGCTTAGGGCTAGCGGGTGACGAGCAGTACTTC.

A note on this clonotype: No DNA is shown, since the ends of the CDR3 on it are uncertain; the CDR3 is the one TCRdb lists. The CDR3 here is CASSFYLCASSILSQGGLYEQYF. The V call is TRBV12-3 or TRBV12-4, the J call TRBJ2-7; the D call TRBD1 from the table was never checked on the DNA. Including both end residues, the CDR3 is 23 amino acids long.

This clonotype has only a few counts. The CDR3 region has the DNA TGCAGTGCTAGAGATCCCCCCGTTAGCGGGGTATATAGAGAGACCCAGTACTTC. The encoded protein is CSARDPPVSGVYRETQYF. This rearrangement joins TRBV20-1 to TRBJ2-5, with 8 bases aligning to TRBD2. The CDR3 is 18 residues long. Trimming took 0 bases from V and 4 from J; bases not matched to a gene: 16. Germline V lookup: CDR1 DFQATT, CDR2 SNEGSKA (reference sequence).

The rearrangement uses TRBV29-1 and TRBJ1-2; no reliable D call. V dropped 2 bases and J dropped 2 bases, with 6 bases sitting between them. The CDR3 is 12 residues long. From germline, CDR1 is SQVTM and CDR2 ANQGSEA. CDR3 sequence (DNA): TGCAGCGTTGAACAGAAGAACTATGGCTACACCTTC. Protein: CSVEQKNYGYTF.

The rearrangement joins TRBV7-3 to TRBJ2-7; TRBD1 matches at 10 bases. Germline loops: CDR1 SGHTA, CDR2 FQGTGA. CDR3 length: 15 residues. V lost 1 base to trimming and J lost 5 bases; unmatched junction nucleotides: 5. The CDR3 DNA is TGTGCCAGCAGCTTAAGGGACAGGGGTTACGACGAGCAGTACTTC. Amino acids: CASSLRDRGYDEQYF.

A remark on this clonotype: It may be a read error: a sequence one base away is much more abundant. The rearrangement uses TRBV7-6 and TRBJ2-3; TRBD2 matches 9 bases. The CDR3 runs 14 residues. Trimming cost V 5 bases and J 6 bases; bases outside gene matches: 6. Germline values: CDR1 SGHVS, CDR2 FNYEAQ. The CDR3 loop is CASSLSGSGDTQYF. The CDR3 region has the DNA TGTGCCAGCAGCCTTAGCGGGAGCGGGGATACGCAGTATTTT.

The CDR3 DNA follows: TGCAGTGCTAGTCCGGTGCATGATGGCAATGAGCAGTTCTTC. Amino acid sequence: CSASPVHDGNEQFF. This chain uses TRBV20-1 with TRBJ2-1; D ambiguous. The CDR3 has 14 residues. Trimming pared 3 bases from V and 6 bases from J, leaving 15 bases between. In germline, CDR1 is DFQATT, CDR2 SNEGSKA (reference sequence).

This clonotype turned up a few times. The V gene is TRBV5-1, the J gene TRBJ2-3, with TRBD1 as a possible D gene (6 bases). This CDR3 comprises 15 residues. CDR1 SGHRS and CDR2 YFSETQ come from the germline V gene. V lost 1 base to trimming and J lost 4 bases, with 13 bases between them. CDR3 in amino acids: CASSLPMGAADTQYF. CDR3 nucleotide sequence: TGCGCCAGCAGCTTGCCCATGGGGGCTGCAGATACGCAGTATTTT.

The J gene is TRBJ2-1, the V gene TRBV7-6, with D tentatively TRBD2 (5 bases). Germline assignment: CDR1 SGHVS and CDR2 FNYEAQ. Trimming shortened V by 3 bases and J by 8 bases, and 17 bases separated the two germline ends. The CDR3 is 15 residues long. This chain's CDR3 is CASSLEEGDNDEQFF. CDR3 coding DNA: TGTGCCAGCAGCTTGGAAGAGGGAGATAACGATGAGCAGTTCTTC.

The V call is TRBV19, the J call TRBJ1-4; D gene ambiguous. The length of the CDR3 is 15 residues. Looked up from germline, CDR1 is LNHDA and CDR2 is SQIVND (reference sequence). Trimming stripped 5 bases from V and 8 bases from J, with 18 bases between. The CDR3, as DNA: TGTGCCAGTAGTTCCTGGGCAGGCGGTTCCGAAAAACTGTTTTTT. This encodes CASSSWAGGSEKLFF.

V is TRBV9 and J is TRBJ2-7, with D unclear. CDR1 and CDR2 from the germline V gene are SGDLS and YYNGEE. The V and J ends lost 0 bases and 6 bases respectively, with 10 bases between them. The CDR3 spans 13 residues. CDR3 amino acids: CASSVEVRSEQYF. The CDR3 DNA reads TGTGCCAGCAGCGTAGAGGTCCGCAGCGAGCAGTACTTC. The full variable domain, rest sourced from reference TRBV9 and TRBJ2-7, is DSGVTQTPKHLITATGQRVTLRCSPRSGDLSVYWYQQSLDQGLQFLIQYYNGEERAKGNILERFSAQQFPDLHSELNLSSLELGDSALYFCASSVEVRSEQYFGPGTRLTVT.

J is TRBJ2-1 and V is TRBV9; D not certain. V gave up 3 bases and J gave up 4 bases, with 11 bases separating them. The germline V gene has CDR1 SGDLS and CDR2 YYNGEE. CDR3 length: 14 amino acids. Here the CDR3 DNA reads TGTGCCAGCAGCGCCAAGGTGGGTTACAATGAGCAGTTCTTC. It codes for CASSAKVGYNEQFF.

This clonotype occurred once. An end of the junction does not agree with germline; a read error may underlie this. This chain links TRBV19 with TRBJ2-1; TRBD2 matches 9 bases. This CDR3 has 16 residues. Germline V gene lookup returns CDR1 LNHDA and CDR2 SQIVND (reference sequence). CDR3: CASSAMGGRAYDEQFF. The CDR3, as DNA: TGTGCCAGTAGTGCCATGGGCGGGAGGGCCTACGATGAGCAGTTCTTC.

The chain links TRBV7-2 to TRBJ2-3; D tentatively fits TRBD1 or TRBD2 (5 bases each). The CDR3 is 14 amino acids. The V end was cut by 5 bases, the J end by 4 bases, with 13 bases between. The V gene's germline CDR1 is SGHTA and CDR2 FQGNSA. CDR3 region: CASSLPGQADTQYF. CDR3 nucleotide sequence: TGTGCCAGCAGCCTACCGGGGCAAGCAGATACGCAGTATTTT.

This clonotype was counted only a few times. The chain has TRBV6-2 or TRBV6-3 and TRBJ2-7; the D is unclear. Germline V gene lookup returns CDR1 MNHEY and CDR2 SVGEGT. This CDR3 spans 13 amino acids. V was trimmed by 2 bases and J by 2 bases, leaving 7 bases between them. CDR3 sequence reads: CASSYETTYEQYF. In nucleotides, the CDR3 is TGTGCCAGCAGTTACGAGACAACCTACGAGCAGTACTTC.

The V call is TRBV18, the J call TRBJ1-4, with D possibly being TRBD1 (6 bases). The CDR3 is 12 residues long. The germline CDR1 and CDR2 sequences are KGHSH and LQKENI. Trimming stripped 1 base from V and 11 bases from J, with 8 bases between. CDR3 in DNA: TGTGCCAGCTCACCACGGGGGCTGAAACTGTTTTTT. Amino acids: CASSPRGLKLFF. Full variable domain (missing parts from reference TRBV18 and TRBJ1-4): NAGVMQNPRHLVRRRGQEARLRCSPMKGHSHVYWYRQLPEEGLKFMVYLQKENIIDESGMPKERFSAEFPKEGPSILRIQQVVRGDSAAYFCASSPRGLKLFFGSGTQLSVL.

This clonotype has a handful of counts. The chain couples TRBV20-1 to TRBJ2-1, with D uncertain. V was trimmed by 6 bases and J by 7 bases, leaving 16 bases between them. This CDR3 is built from 13 residues. Germline CDR1 DFQATT, CDR2 SNEGSKA (reference sequence). The CDR3 nucleotides read TGCAGTGCCCCAAAGGGAAGTGCGAATGAGCAGTTCTTC. It codes for CSAPKGSANEQFF.

This clonotype occurred a few times. The rearrangement joins TRBV2 to TRBJ2-5; D is ambiguous. Per germline, CDR1 SNHLY and CDR2 FYNNEI. Trimming cost V 4 bases and J 0 bases, with 9 bases left between them. The CDR3 covers 14 residues. CDR3 nucleotide sequence: TGTGCCAGCAGTGCTTCACGGTACCAAGAGACCCAGTACTTC. This encodes CASSASRYQETQYF.

This clonotype was seen ten or more times. The chain links TRBV20-1 to TRBJ2-5; D remains ambiguous. This CDR3 is built from 13 residues. Trimming shortened V by 4 bases and J by 2 bases, and 11 bases separated the two germline ends. Germline loops: CDR1 DFQATT, CDR2 SNEGSKA (reference sequence). CDR3 loop: CSAKLTGQETQYF. CDR3 nucleotides: TGCAGTGCTAAACTGACTGGGCAAGAGACCCAGTACTTC.

The rearrangement links TRBV11-2 to TRBJ2-5; no definite D call. V was shortened by 5 bases and J by 2 bases, with 9 bases between the two germline ends. This CDR3 region has 13 residues. Per germline, CDR1 SGHAT and CDR2 FQNNGV. Written as DNA, the CDR3 is TGTGCCAGCAGCCCTGACTTGCAAGAGACCCAGTACTTC. This gives the protein CASSPDLQETQYF. Full variable domain (outside the CDR3, taken from reference TRBV11-2 and TRBJ2-5): EAGVAQSPRYKIIEKRQSVAFWCNPISGHATLYWYQQILGQGPKLLIQFQNNGVVDDSQLPKDRFSAERLKGVDSTLKIQPAKLEDSAVYLCASSPDLQETQYFGPGTRLLVL.

A remark on this clonotype: One end of the junction is discordant with germline, which a read error may explain. V usage is TRBV25-1 and J usage is TRBJ2-3, with 7 bases lining up with TRBD1. Germline V gene sequence: CDR1 MGHDK, CDR2 SYGVNS. The CDR3 consists of 14 residues. The CDR3 reads CASSDIDGTDTRYF. CDR3 in DNA: TGTGCCAGCAGTGACATCGACGGGACAGATACGCGGTATTTC.

A remark on this clonotype: It is likely a read error, because the conserved phenylalanine at the end of the CDR3 is missing. V gene TRBV10-3 combines with J gene TRBJ2-7; 7 bases are shared with TRBD1. Germline lookup yields CDR1 ENHRY and CDR2 SYGVKD. The J segment lost 0 bases and the V segment lost 7 bases, leaving 3 bases of the junction unmatched. This CDR3 comprises 13 residues. CDR3: CAINGQVSYEQYR. The DNA of the CDR3 is TGTGCCATCAATGGACAGGTCTCCTACGAGCAGTACAGA.